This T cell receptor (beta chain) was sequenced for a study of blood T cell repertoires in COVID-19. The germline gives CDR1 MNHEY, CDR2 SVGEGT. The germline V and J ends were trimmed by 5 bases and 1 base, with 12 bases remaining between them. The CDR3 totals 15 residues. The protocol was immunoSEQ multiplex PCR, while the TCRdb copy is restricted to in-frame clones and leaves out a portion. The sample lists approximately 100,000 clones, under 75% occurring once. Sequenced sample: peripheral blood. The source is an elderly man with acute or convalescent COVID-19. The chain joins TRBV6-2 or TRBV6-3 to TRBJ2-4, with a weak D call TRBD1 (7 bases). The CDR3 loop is CASSPQGRAKNIQYF. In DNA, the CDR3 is TGTGCCAGCAGTCCACAGGGGAGGGCCAAAAACATTCAGTACTTC.